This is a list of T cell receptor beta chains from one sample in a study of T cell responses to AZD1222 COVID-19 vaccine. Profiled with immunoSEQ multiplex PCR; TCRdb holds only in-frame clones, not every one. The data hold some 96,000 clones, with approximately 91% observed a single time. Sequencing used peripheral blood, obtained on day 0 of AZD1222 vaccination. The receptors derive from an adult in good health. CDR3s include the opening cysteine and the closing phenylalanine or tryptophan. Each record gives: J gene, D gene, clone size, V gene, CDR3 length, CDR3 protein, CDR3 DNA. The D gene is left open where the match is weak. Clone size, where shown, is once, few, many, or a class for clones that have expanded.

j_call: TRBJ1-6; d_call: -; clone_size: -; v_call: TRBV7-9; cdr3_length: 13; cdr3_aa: CASSLGGNSPLHF; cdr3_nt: TGTGCCAGCAGCTTAGGGGGGAATTCACCCCTCCACTTT
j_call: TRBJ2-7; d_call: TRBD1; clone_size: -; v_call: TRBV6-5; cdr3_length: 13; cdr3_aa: CANQRQGAYEQYF; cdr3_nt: TGTGCCAATCAAAGACAGGGGGCCTACGAGCAGTACTTC
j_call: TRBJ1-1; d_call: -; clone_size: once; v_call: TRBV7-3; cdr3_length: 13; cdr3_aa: CASRYDSNTEAFF; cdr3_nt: TGTGCCAGCAGATACGACAGCAACACTGAAGCTTTCTTT
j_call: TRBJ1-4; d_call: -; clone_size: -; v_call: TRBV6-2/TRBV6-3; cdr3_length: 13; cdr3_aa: CASSQSSGVKLFF; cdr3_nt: TGTGCCAGCAGTCAAAGCTCGGGGGTAAAACTGTTTTTT
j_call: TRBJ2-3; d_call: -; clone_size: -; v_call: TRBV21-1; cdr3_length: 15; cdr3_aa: CASSLRTSGEDTQYF; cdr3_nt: TGTGCCAGCAGCTTACGGACTAGCGGGGAAGATACGCAGTATTTT
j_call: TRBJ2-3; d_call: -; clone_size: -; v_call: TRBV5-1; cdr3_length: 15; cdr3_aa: CASSLDGGSTDTQYF; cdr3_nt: TGCGCCAGCAGCTTGGACGGCGGAAGCACAGATACGCAGTATTTT
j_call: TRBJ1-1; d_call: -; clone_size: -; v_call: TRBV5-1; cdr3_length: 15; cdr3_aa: CASSLSSLRATEAFF; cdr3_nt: TGCGCCAGCAGCTTATCGTCGCTCCGAGCCACTGAAGCTTTCTTT
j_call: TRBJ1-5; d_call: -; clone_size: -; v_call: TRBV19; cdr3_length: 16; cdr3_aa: CASNPYFTGSKEPQHF; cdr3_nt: TGTGCCAGCAATCCGTACTTCACAGGGTCGAAGGAGCCCCAGCATTTT
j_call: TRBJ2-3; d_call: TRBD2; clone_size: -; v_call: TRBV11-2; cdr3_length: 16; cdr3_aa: CASSSDGGAGTDTQYF; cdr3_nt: TGTGCCAGCAGCTCGGACGGGGGGGCAGGCACAGATACGCAGTATTTT
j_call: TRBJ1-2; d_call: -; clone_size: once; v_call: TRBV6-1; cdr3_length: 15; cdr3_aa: CASSEQLAANYGYTF; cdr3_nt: TGTGCCAGCAGTGAACAACTCGCAGCTAACTATGGCTACACCTTC
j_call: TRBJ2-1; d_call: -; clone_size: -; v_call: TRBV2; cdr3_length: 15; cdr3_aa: CASSENLLAYNEQFF; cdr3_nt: TGTGCCAGCAGTGAAAACCTATTGGCTTACAATGAGCAGTTCTTC
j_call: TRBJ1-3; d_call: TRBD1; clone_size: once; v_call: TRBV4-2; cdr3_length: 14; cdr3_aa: CASSQSTGADTIYF; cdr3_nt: TGTGCCAGCAGCCAGAGCACAGGGGCGGACACCATATATTTT
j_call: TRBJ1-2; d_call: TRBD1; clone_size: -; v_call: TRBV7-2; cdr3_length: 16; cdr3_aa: CASSPFPGGNNYGYTF; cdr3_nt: TGTGCCAGCAGTCCCTTTCCAGGGGGCAACAACTATGGCTACACCTTC
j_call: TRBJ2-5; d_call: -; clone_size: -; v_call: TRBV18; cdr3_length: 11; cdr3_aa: CASSPQETQYF; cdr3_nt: TGTGCCAGCTCACCACAGGAGACCCAGTACTTC
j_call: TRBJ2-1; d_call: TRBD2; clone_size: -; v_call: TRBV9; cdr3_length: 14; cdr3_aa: CASSVGSGIGEQFF; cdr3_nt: TGTGCCAGCAGCGTAGGTAGCGGGATTGGTGAGCAGTTCTTC
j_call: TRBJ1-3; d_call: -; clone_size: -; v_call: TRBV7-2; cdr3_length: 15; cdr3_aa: CASSLEGGRGATIYF; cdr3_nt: TGTGCCAGCAGCTTAGAAGGCGGGAGGGGTGCCACCATATATTTT
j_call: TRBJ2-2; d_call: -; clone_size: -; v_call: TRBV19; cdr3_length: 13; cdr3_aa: CASSILGTGELFF; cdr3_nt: TGTGCCAGTAGTATTTTGGGAACCGGGGAGCTGTTTTTT
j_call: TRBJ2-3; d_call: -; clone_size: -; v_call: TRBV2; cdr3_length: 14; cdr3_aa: CASSVVSRTDTQYF; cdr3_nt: TGTGCCAGCAGCGTCGTGAGCCGCACAGATACGCAGTATTTT
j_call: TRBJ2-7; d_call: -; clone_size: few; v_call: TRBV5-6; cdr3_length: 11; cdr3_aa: CASSLADEQYF; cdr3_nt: TGTGCCAGCAGCTTGGCGGACGAGCAGTACTTC
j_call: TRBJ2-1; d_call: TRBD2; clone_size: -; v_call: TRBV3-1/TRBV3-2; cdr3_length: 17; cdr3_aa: CASSQVIAGSSYNEQFF; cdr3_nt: TGTGCCAGCAGCCAGGTCATAGCGGGGAGCTCCTACAATGAGCAGTTCTTC
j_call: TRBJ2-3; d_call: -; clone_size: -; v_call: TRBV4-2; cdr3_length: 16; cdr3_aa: CASSQGGTGSTDTQYF; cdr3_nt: TGTGCCAGCAGCCAAGGTGGGACTGGGAGCACAGATACGCAGTATTTT
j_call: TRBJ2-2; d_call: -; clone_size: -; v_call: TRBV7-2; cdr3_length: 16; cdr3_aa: CASSWTGGPAGGELFF; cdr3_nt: TGTGCCAGCAGCTGGACTGGTGGACCAGCGGGCGGGGAGCTGTTTTTT
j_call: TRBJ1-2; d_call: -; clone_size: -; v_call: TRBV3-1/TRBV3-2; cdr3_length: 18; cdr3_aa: CASSPQWVESISYYGYTF; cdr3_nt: TGTGCCAGCAGCCCTCAATGGGTAGAGTCCATTAGTTACTATGGCTACACCTTC
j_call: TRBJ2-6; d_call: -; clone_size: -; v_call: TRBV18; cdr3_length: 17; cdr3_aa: CASSPPSALSGANVLTF; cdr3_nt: TGTGCCAGCTCACCACCTTCGGCGCTCTCTGGGGCCAACGTCCTGACTTTC
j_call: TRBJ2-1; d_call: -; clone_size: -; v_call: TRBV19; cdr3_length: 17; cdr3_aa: CASSLIREAWAYNEQFF; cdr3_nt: TGTGCCAGTAGTCTCATAAGGGAGGCCTGGGCCTACAATGAGCAGTTCTTC
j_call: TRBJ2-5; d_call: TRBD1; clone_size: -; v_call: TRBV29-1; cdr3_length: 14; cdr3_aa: CSVDRTGSEETQYF; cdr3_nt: TGCAGCGTTGATCGGACAGGGTCGGAAGAGACCCAGTACTTC
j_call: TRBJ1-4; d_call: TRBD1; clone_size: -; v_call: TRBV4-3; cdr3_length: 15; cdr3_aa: CASSPTGVKGEKLFF; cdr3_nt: TGCGCCAGCAGCCCAACAGGGGTTAAAGGGGAAAAACTGTTTTTT
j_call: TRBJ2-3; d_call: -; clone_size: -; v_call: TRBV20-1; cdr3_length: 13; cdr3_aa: CSASLASTDTQYF; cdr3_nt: TGCAGTGCTAGTTTAGCGTCCACAGATACGCAGTATTTT
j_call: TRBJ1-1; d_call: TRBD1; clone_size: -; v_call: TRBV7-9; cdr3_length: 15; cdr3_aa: CASSTGQGPNTEAFF; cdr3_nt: TGTGCCAGCAGCACCGGACAGGGGCCGAACACTGAAGCTTTCTTT
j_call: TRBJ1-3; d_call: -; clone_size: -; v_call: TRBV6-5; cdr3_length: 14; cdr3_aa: CASSYSNRGNTIYF; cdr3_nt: TGTGCCAGCAGTTACTCAAATAGGGGAAACACCATATATTTT
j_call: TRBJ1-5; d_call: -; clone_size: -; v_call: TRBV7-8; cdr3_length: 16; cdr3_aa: CASSATPGPEGEPQHF; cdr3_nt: TGTGCCAGCAGCGCAACTCCGGGACCCGAGGGAGAGCCCCAGCATTTT
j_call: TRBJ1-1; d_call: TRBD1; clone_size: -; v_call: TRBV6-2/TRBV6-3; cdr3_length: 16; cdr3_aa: CASSRPGTGSSSEAFF; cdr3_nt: TGTGCCAGCAGTCGACCCGGGACAGGGTCAAGCTCTGAAGCTTTCTTT